These 18 T cell receptor beta chains were all obtained from the same sample, sequenced in a study of blood T cell repertoires in COVID-19 (dated by TCRdb to about 2020). Library creation used the immunoSEQ multiplex PCR assay. Not all clones reach the TCRdb copy of this immuneACCESS table, which keeps in-frame sequences only. Checked studies attribute under half of the gap to unresolved V genes and leave the rest unexplained. The sample records 300,000 to 350,000 clones, 80% to 90% of which are singletons. Around 2.2% of the sample lies in the top ten. The sequenced sample was PBMCs or T cells enriched from blood (not recorded which). Every receptor here comes from a man aged 25 to 40 who had recovered from COVID-19.

The chain combines TRBV27 with TRBJ2-3; no clear D gene. This CDR3 contains 18 residues. Trimming took 6 bases from V and 0 from J, leaving 22 bases between them. Germline values: CDR1 MNHEY, CDR2 SMNVEV (reference sequence). Here the CDR3 DNA reads TGTGCCAGCAGCGAAATCCCCGGAGCTACTACTAGCACAGATACGCAGTATTTT. Amino acid sequence: CASSEIPGATTSTDTQYF.

The chain employs TRBV5-6 and TRBJ2-5; D perhaps matches TRBD2 (6 bases). The germline gives CDR1 SGHDT, CDR2 YYEEEE. The CDR3 runs to 18 residues. V lost 4 bases and J 3 bases, leaving 25 bases between the germline ends. The CDR3 DNA sequence: TGTGCCAGCAGCCCACGACAACCTAAGACTAGAGCAGAAGAGACCCAGTACTTC. Protein product: CASSPRQPKTRAEETQYF.

The genes are TRBV5-8 and TRBJ1-6; 8 bases are shared with TRBD1. Looked up from germline, CDR1 is SGHTS and CDR2 is YDEGEE. The CDR3 covers 17 residues. J was trimmed by 8 bases and V by 2 bases; bases with no gene match: 12. This chain's CDR3 is CASSFLQGGRGHSPLHF. The CDR3 coding sequence is TGTGCCAGCAGCTTCCTCCAGGGCGGCAGGGGGCATTCACCCCTCCACTTT. Together with reference TRBV5-8 and TRBJ1-6, the CDR3 gives the full variable domain: EAGVTQSPTHLIKTRGQQATLRCSPISGHTSVYWYQQALGLGLQFLLWYDEGEERNRGNFPPRFSGRQFPNYSSELNVNALELEDSALYLCASSFLQGGRGHSPLHFGNGTRLTVT.

The V and J genes are TRBV5-4 and TRBJ1-2; unclear D gene. The CDR3 consists of 13 residues. CDR1 and CDR2 from the germline V gene are SGHNT and YYREEE (reference sequence). Trimming stripped 5 bases from V and 6 bases from J, with 14 bases between. Written as DNA, the CDR3 is TGTGCCAGCAGAAAGACGGAGGGCGATGGCTACACCTTC. The encoded protein is CASRKTEGDGYTF.

This chain joins TRBV7-3 and TRBJ2-2; TRBD2 is a possible D gene (5 bases). CDR3 length: 16 amino acids. The V gene's germline CDR1 is SGHTA and CDR2 FQGTGA. V lost 1 base to trimming and J lost 6 bases, with 15 bases between them. The CDR3 DNA reads TGTGCCAGCAGCTTAATGAGGGCGGGTAGAGCCGGGGAGCTGTTTTTT. Amino acid sequence: CASSLMRAGRAGELFF.

This clone has just one count. V gene TRBV7-9 combines with J gene TRBJ1-2, with D perhaps TRBD1 (5 bases). Looked up from germline, CDR1 is SEHNR and CDR2 is FQNEAQ (reference sequence). The V and J ends lost 1 base and 12 bases respectively, with 12 bases between them. The length of the CDR3 is 12 residues. CDR3: CASSLVFGGDTF. In DNA form, the CDR3 reads TGTGCCAGCAGCTTAGTTTTCGGGGGTGACACCTTC.

The chain links TRBV27 to TRBJ1-2, with a possible D match to TRBD1 (5 bases). Germline CDR1 is MNHEY and CDR2 is SMNVEV (reference sequence). V shed 5 bases and J shed 4 bases, with 14 bases lying between them. The CDR3 totals 14 residues. The CDR3 DNA reads as TGTGCCAGCAGTGATTATAGGACAAGCTATGGCTACACCTTC. This codes for CASSDYRTSYGYTF.

The rearrangement uses TRBV9 and TRBJ2-4; D gene ambiguous. CDR3 length: 13 residues. Germline CDR1 SGDLS, CDR2 YYNGEE. V was cut by 4 bases and J by 3 bases, with 8 bases left in between. CDR3 sequence (DNA): TGTGCCAGCAGCCCCGGCGGCAAAAACATTCAGTACTTC. This translates into CASSPGGKNIQYF.

The chain has TRBV10-3 and TRBJ1-1, with D possibly matching TRBD1 (5 bases). V lost 6 bases, J lost 3 bases, and 14 bases lay in between. The length of the CDR3 is 14 residues. The germline CDR1 and CDR2 sequences are ENHRY and SYGVKD. CDR3 bases: TGTGCCATCAGGGGGGGGAAAGGTGACACTGAAGCTTTCTTT. This gives the protein CAIRGGKGDTEAFF.

The chain employs TRBV27 and TRBJ1-2; TRBD1 matches 7 bases. V trimming: 5 bases; J trimming: 2 bases; junction bases outside the gene matches: 2. The CDR3 covers 13 residues. Germline CDR1 is MNHEY and CDR2 is SMNVEV (reference sequence). CDR3: CASSAGGNYGYTF. The CDR3 bases are TGTGCCAGCAGTGCAGGGGGAAACTATGGCTACACCTTC.

The chain couples TRBV19 to TRBJ2-1; tentative D call: TRBD2 (5 bases). The CDR3 spans 14 residues. Trimming took off 3 bases at V and 3 bases at J, with 9 bases between the two ends. The germline gives CDR1 LNHDA, CDR2 SQIVND (reference sequence). The CDR3 sequence is CASSMGEGYNEQFF. CDR3 nucleotide sequence: TGTGCCAGTAGTATGGGCGAGGGCTACAATGAGCAGTTCTTC.

This clone has just a few counts. V is TRBV13 and J is TRBJ1-6, with D maybe TRBD1 (5 bases). CDR3 size: 17 residues. Looked up from germline, CDR1 is PRHDT and CDR2 is FYEKMQ (reference sequence). V was cut by 2 bases and J by 5 bases, with 16 bases left in between. CDR3 sequence: CASSLIRESLNNSPLHF. The CDR3 coding sequence is TGTGCCAGCAGCTTAATCAGGGAATCTCTTAATAATTCACCCCTCCACTTT. The entire variable domain, with the rest obtained from reference TRBV13 and TRBJ1-6, is as follows: AAGVIQSPRHLIKEKRETATLKCYPIPRHDTVYWYQQGPGQDPQFLISFYEKMQSDKGSIPDRFSAQQFSDYHSELNMSSLELGDSALYFCASSLIRESLNNSPLHFGNGTRLTVT.

The V gene is TRBV7-6, the J gene TRBJ2-3; TRBD2 matches at 13 bases. This CDR3 is 20 amino acids long. The germline gives CDR1 SGHVS, CDR2 FNYEAQ. V lost 5 bases to trimming and J lost 2 bases; unmatched junction nucleotides: 16. The CDR3 reads CASSRIQDRTSGGFTDTQYF. DNA of the CDR3: TGTGCCAGCAGCCGCATACAGGACCGGACTAGCGGGGGTTTCACAGATACGCAGTATTTT.

This clone has just one count. The CDR3 DNA follows: TGTGCCAGCACAAAGGACAGCTCATTTAACTATGGCTACACCTTC. This gives the protein CASTKDSSFNYGYTF. The chain couples TRBV6-5 to TRBJ1-2; TRBD1 might be the D (6 bases). Germline V CDR1 and CDR2: MNHEY, SVGAGI. This CDR3 contains 15 residues. Trimming pared 7 bases from V and 1 base from J, leaving 16 bases between.

The chain carries TRBV5-4 and TRBJ2-3; 16 bases map to TRBD2. Trimming cost V 4 bases and J 0 bases; bases outside gene matches: 8. CDR1 and CDR2 from the germline V gene are SGHNT and YYREEE (reference sequence). CDR3 length: 19 residues. The CDR3 DNA is TGTGCCAGCAGCCAACCGGGACTAGCGGGGGGGCGGAGCACAGATACGCAGTATTTT. It codes for CASSQPGLAGGRSTDTQYF.

V and J are TRBV6-5 and TRBJ1-3; 7 bases agree with TRBD1. The CDR3 runs 14 residues. V was clipped by 5 bases and J by 4 bases; unmatched bases: 5. From germline, CDR1 is MNHEY and CDR2 SVGAGI. CDR3 loop: CASSLTGAGNTIYF. The CDR3 DNA follows: TGTGCCAGCAGTCTAACAGGGGCAGGAAACACCATATATTTT.

This chain uses TRBV9 with TRBJ1-3, with 8 bases identical to TRBD1. V shed 0 bases and J 4 bases; nucleotides not matched to a gene: 3. Looked up from germline, CDR1 is SGDLS and CDR2 is YYNGEE. This CDR3 region has 15 residues. In nucleotides, the CDR3 is TGTGCCAGCAGCGTAGGACAGGGGCCAGGAAACACCATATATTTT. It translates to CASSVGQGPGNTIYF.

The chain has TRBV11-2 and TRBJ2-7; unclear D gene. The CDR3 extends over 14 amino acids. Germline loops: CDR1 SGHAT, CDR2 FQNNGV. Deletions cut 5 bases from V and 3 bases from J, with 14 bases between. The DNA for the CDR3 is TGTGCCAGCAGCCTTGTGGGCCAAATCTACGAGCAGTACTTC. Translation gives CASSLVGQIYEQYF.